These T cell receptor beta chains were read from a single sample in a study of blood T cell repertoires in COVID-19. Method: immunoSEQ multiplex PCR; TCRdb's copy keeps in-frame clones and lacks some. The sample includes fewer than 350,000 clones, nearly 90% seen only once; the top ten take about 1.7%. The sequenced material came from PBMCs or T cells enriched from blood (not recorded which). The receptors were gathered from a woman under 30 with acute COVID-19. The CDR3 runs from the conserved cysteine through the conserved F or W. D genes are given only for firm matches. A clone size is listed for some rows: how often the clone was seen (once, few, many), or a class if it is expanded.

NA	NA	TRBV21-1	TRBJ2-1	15	TGTGCCAGCAGCAAGGAGACAGGGACAGGGAATGAGCAGTTCTTC	CASSKETGTGNEQFF
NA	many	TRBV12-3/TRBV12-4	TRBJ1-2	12	TGTGCCAGCAGTTTCGGGATCTATGGCTACACCTTC	CASSFGIYGYTF
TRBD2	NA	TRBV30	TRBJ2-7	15	TGTGCCTGGAGCGGACTAGCGGGAGGGCCGTACGAGCAGTACTTC	CAWSGLAGGPYEQYF
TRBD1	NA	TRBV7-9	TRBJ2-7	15	TGTGCCAGCAGCTCAGGGACAGGGTTTTTTTACGAGCAGTACTTC	CASSSGTGFFYEQYF
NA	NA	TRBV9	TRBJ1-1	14	TGTGCCAGCAGCGTAGACTCAGGGTACACTGAAGCTTTCTTT	CASSVDSGYTEAFF
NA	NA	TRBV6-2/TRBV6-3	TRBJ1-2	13	TGTGCCAGCAGTAAAGGACTCATCTATGGCTACACCTTC	CASSKGLIYGYTF
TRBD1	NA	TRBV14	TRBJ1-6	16	TGTGCCAGCAGCCAAATGAATGACAGGGGGCGTTCACCCCTCCACTTT	CASSQMNDRGRSPLHF
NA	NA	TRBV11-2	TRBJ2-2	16	TGTGCCAGCAGCTCGATCAGGGGTACTAGTCCCGGGGAGCTGTTTTTT	CASSSIRGTSPGELFF
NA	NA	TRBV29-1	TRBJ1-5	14	TGCAGCGTTGGAGGGGGGGGCAGGGACCAGCCCCAGCATTTT	CSVGGGGRDQPQHF
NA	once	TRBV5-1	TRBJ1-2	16	TGCGCCAGCAGCTTGGGACTCTTTAGGACTAACTATGGCTACACCTTC	CASSLGLFRTNYGYTF
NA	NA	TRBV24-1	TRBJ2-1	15	TGTGCCACCAGTGATTCGAGTCGATCCTACAATGAGCAGTTCTTC	CATSDSSRSYNEQFF
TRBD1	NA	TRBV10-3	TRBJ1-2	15	TGTGCCATCAGTGAGGCCGGGACAGATCGCTATGGCTACACCTTC	CAISEAGTDRYGYTF
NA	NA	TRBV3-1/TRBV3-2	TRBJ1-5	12	TGTGCCAGCAGCCAAGGCGCGGGGCCCCAGCATTTT	CASSQGAGPQHF
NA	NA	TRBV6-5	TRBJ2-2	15	TGTGCCAGCAGCAAGAGCGACAGATTGGCCGGGGAGCTGTTTTTT	CASSKSDRLAGELFF
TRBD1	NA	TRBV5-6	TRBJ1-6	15	TGTGCCAGCAGCTTGGGACAGGGGACAGCTTCACCCCTCCACTTT	CASSLGQGTASPLHF
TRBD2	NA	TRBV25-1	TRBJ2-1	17	TGTGCCAGCAGTGAATCGTCGGGACTAGCCTTGTACAATGAGCAGTTCTTC	CASSESSGLALYNEQFF
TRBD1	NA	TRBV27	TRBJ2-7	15	TGTGCCAGCAGTCTGAGGACAGGGGTCGTGGACGAGCAGTACTTC	CASSLRTGVVDEQYF
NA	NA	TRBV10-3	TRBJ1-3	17	TGTGCCATCAGTGAGTCAGTGATCGCTAACTCTGGAAACACCATATATTTT	CAISESVIANSGNTIYF
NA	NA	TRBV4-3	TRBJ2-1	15	TGCGCCAGCAGCCAAGGGTCAGGACTGTACAATGAGCAGTTCTTC	CASSQGSGLYNEQFF
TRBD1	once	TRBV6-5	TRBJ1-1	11	TGTGCCACCCAGGGGGTCACTGAAGCTTTCTTT	CATQGVTEAFF
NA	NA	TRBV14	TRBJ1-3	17	TGTGCCAGCAGCCAAGATTGGGAGGCCCGCTCTGGAAACACCATATATTTT	CASSQDWEARSGNTIYF
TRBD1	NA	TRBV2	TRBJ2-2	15	TGTGCCAGCACCCTAGACAGGGGGCTGGCCGGGGAGCTGTTTTTT	CASTLDRGLAGELFF
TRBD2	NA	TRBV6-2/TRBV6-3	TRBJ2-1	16	TGTGCCAGCAGTCCCCCCAGCGGGAGGGTATACAATGAGCAGTTCTTC	CASSPPSGRVYNEQFF
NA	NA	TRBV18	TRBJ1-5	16	TGTGCCAGCTCACCGGGGGGTGCGGGAAGCAATCAGCCCCAGCATTTT	CASSPGGAGSNQPQHF
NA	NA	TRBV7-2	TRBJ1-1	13	TGTGCCAGCAGCTTAGTTGTCAACTCGCAAGCTTTCTTT	CASSLVVNSQAFF
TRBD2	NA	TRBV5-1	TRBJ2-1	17	TGCGCCAGCAGCTTGGCGGTCAGCGGGAGGGCCTACAATGAGCAGTTCTTC	CASSLAVSGRAYNEQFF
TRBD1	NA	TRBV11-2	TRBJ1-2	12	TGTGCCAGCAGTCAACAGGGGCTTGGCTACACCTTC	CASSQQGLGYTF
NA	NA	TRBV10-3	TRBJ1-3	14	TGTGCCATCAATACAGGGACCGCCGGAAACACCATATATTTT	CAINTGTAGNTIYF
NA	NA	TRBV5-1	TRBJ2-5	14	TGCGCCAGCAGCTTGGGGGGGCAACAAGAGACCCAGTACTTC	CASSLGGQQETQYF
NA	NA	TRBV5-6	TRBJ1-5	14	TGTGCCAGCAGCTTGGCAACAGGCAATCAGCCCCAGCATTTT	CASSLATGNQPQHF
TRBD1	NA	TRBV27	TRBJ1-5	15	TGTGCCAGCAGTTTAGGACAGGGAGGCAATCAGCCCCAGCATTTT	CASSLGQGGNQPQHF
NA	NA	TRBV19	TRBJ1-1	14	TGTGCCAGTAGTTGGGTGGTAGGGACTTCTGAAGCTTTCTTT	CASSWVVGTSEAFF
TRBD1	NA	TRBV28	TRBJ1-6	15	TGTGCCAGTACGGGACAGGGGGCGAATAATTCACCCCTCCACTTT	CASTGQGANNSPLHF
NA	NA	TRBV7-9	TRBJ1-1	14	TGTGCCAGCAGCTTAGATGGACGGGAAGCTGAAGCTTTCTTT	CASSLDGREAEAFF
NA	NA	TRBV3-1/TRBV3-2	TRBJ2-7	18	TGTGCCAGCAGCCAAGCGGGTTCATGGGGCGTTTGGGATTACGAGCAGTACTTC	CASSQAGSWGVWDYEQYF
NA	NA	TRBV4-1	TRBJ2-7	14	TGCGCCAGCAGCCAAGCCCGCAGCTCCTACGAGCAGTACTTC	CASSQARSSYEQYF
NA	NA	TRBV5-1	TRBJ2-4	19	TGCGCCAGCAGCTTGCTTTTACAGGCCGACAACCTAGCCAAAAACATTCAGTACTTC	CASSLLLQADNLAKNIQYF
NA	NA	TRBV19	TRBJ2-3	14	TGTGCCACCTCTAGACGGGAGCGGGCAGATACGCAGTATTTT	CATSRRERADTQYF
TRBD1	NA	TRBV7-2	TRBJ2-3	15	TGTGCCAGCAGCCCGAACCGACAGGGTACAGATACGCAGTATTTT	CASSPNRQGTDTQYF
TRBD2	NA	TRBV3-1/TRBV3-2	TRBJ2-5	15	TGTGCCAGCAGCCAAGGCGGGACTAGCGGCGAGACCCAGTACTTC	CASSQGGTSGETQYF
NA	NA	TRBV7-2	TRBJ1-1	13	TGTGCCAGCAGCCCTTACTTGAACACTGAAGCTTTCTTT	CASSPYLNTEAFF
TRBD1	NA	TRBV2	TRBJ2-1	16	TGTGCCAGCAGTGAATTGGGACAGGGCTCCTACAATGAGCAGTTCTTC	CASSELGQGSYNEQFF
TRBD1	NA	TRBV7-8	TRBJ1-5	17	TGTGCCAGCAGCTTCAACCTCCGGGACAGCATAAATCAGCCCCAGCATTTT	CASSFNLRDSINQPQHF
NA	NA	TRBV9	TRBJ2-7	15	TGTGCCAGCAGCGTAGACCCCGGGAGCGGGTACGAGCAGTACTTC	CASSVDPGSGYEQYF
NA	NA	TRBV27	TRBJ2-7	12	TGTGCCAGCAGGGGGACAAACTACGAGCAGTACTTC	CASRGTNYEQYF
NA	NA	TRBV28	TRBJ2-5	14	TGTGCCAGCACGGGGGTAGTTGGCCAAGAGACCCAGTACTTC	CASTGVVGQETQYF
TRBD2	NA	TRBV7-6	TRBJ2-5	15	TGTGCCAGCAGCCGGAGCGCTAGCGGGAAAGAGACCCAGTACTTC	CASSRSASGKETQYF
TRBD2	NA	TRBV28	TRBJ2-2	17	TGTGCCAGCAGTTTTATTCGGCTAGCGGGAGTCCCCGGGGAGCTGTTTTTT	CASSFIRLAGVPGELFF
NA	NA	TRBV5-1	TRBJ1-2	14	TGCGCCAGCAGCTTGGAGTGGCAGGTCTATGGCTACACCTTC	CASSLEWQVYGYTF
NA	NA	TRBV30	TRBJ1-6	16	TGTGCCTGGAGTTCAAGAACACCGAATTATAATTCACCCCTCCACTTT	CAWSSRTPNYNSPLHF
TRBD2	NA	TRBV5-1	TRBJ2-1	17	TGCGCCAGCAGTAACGGACTAGCGGGAGGGCCTGTGTGGGAGCAGTTCTTC	CASSNGLAGGPVWEQFF
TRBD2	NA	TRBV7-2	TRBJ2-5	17	TGTGCCAGCAGCTTAGCGCTGGCTAGCGGGTTAGAAGAGACCCAGTACTTC	CASSLALASGLEETQYF
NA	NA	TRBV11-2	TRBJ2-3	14	TGTGCCAGCAGACCGACGGGCCGAGGGGATACGCAGTATTTT	CASRPTGRGDTQYF
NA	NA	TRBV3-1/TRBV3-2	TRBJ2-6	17	TGTGCCAGCAGCCAAGATCGATGGCTCTCTGGGGCCAACGTCCTGACTTTC	CASSQDRWLSGANVLTF
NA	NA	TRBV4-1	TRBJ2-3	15	TGCGCCAGCGGAGGGAAAGATGTGGAGGCAGATACGCAGTATTTT	CASGGKDVEADTQYF